The 32 T cell receptor beta chains given below trace back to one sample, sequenced in a study of OX40 agonist ivuxolimab in advanced cancers. To prepare the library, the immunoSEQ multiplex PCR assay was applied. Here the immuneACCESS table is served through TCRdb, limited to in-frame sequences with V and J called. Missing clones are a known gap in these copies; in checked studies unresolved V genes cover under half, and the rest lacks a known reason. This sample comprises about 33,000 clones, more than 70% of them detected only once. The ten largest clones take up roughly a quarter of the sample. Sequenced material: CD4+ or CD8+ T cells sorted from blood, taken in a trial of the OX40 agonist ivuxolimab. Receptors were obtained from an adult with an advanced solid tumor such as melanoma, head and neck, liver or kidney cancer.

The chain's CDR3 is CAWDRVNSPLHF. The DNA for the CDR3 is TGTGCCTGGGACAGGGTTAATTCACCCCTCCACTTT. The chain links TRBV30 to TRBJ1-6; 7 bases are a match to TRBD1. The CDR3 has 12 residues. CDR1 and CDR2 (germline): GTSNPN, SVGIG (reference sequence). The V and J ends lost 5 bases and 6 bases, in that order; junction bases with no gene match: 1.

This CDR3 is CAWIGTGTVGYTF. CDR3 nucleotides: TGTGCCTGGATAGGGACAGGGACCGTTGGCTACACCTTC. The chain links TRBV30 to TRBJ1-2, with 9 positions matching TRBD1. CDR1 and CDR2 (germline): GTSNPN, SVGIG (reference sequence). The V segment lost 4 bases and the J segment 7 bases; nucleotides outside the gene matches: 7. This CDR3 has 13 amino acids.

This clone was detected a few times. The V and J genes are TRBV7-2 and TRBJ1-1; no clear D. Germline V gives CDR1 SGHTA, CDR2 FQGNSA. The CDR3 consists of 13 residues. V dropped 3 bases and J dropped 4 bases, with 9 bases sitting between them. DNA for the CDR3: TGTGCCAGCAGCTTGTTACGTATCACTGAAGCTTTCTTT. Its protein product is CASSLLRITEAFF.

This chain joins TRBV6-1 and TRBJ2-5; no clear D gene. V lost 4 bases to trimming and J lost 6 bases, with 9 bases between them. CDR3 length: 12 residues. CDR1 and CDR2 (germline): MNHNS, SASEGT. CDR3 in amino acids: CASSAQAQTQYF. The CDR3, as DNA: TGTGCCAGCAGTGCGCAGGCCCAGACCCAGTACTTC.

The chain carries TRBV5-4 and TRBJ2-7; possible D gene TRBD2, 5 bases. The CDR3 length is 14 residues. Germline CDR1 reads SGHNT; CDR2 reads YYREEE (reference sequence). Trimming left V 0 bases short and J 4 bases short, with 11 bases between. The CDR3 DNA reads TGTGCCAGCAGCTTGGGAGGGCAGTCATACGAGCAGTACTTC. Translating it yields CASSLGGQSYEQYF. Filled out from reference TRBV5-4 and TRBJ2-7, the complete variable domain reads ETGVTQSPTHLIKTRGQQVTLRCSSQSGHNTVSWYQQALGQGPQFIFQYYREEENGRGNFPPRFSGLQFPNYSSELNVNALELDDSALYLCASSLGGQSYEQYFGPGTRLTVT.

This clone was seen only once. This chain joins TRBV6-1 and TRBJ1-2; 9 bases map to TRBD1. CDR1 and CDR2 (germline): MNHNS, SASEGT. Unmatched junction bases numbered 12, after V lost 2 bases and J lost 8 bases. CDR3 length: 16 residues. The chain's CDR3 is CASSETAGTGTPGYTF. CDR3 in DNA: TGTGCCAGCAGTGAAACGGCCGGGACAGGGACGCCGGGCTACACCTTC.

The chain couples TRBV25-1 to TRBJ2-7, with D possibly TRBD2 on 6 matching bases. Trimming left V 1 base short and J 7 bases short, with 14 bases between. From germline, CDR1 is MGHDK and CDR2 SYGVNS. CDR3 length: 14 amino acids. CDR3: CASSEFISAGEQYF. In DNA, the CDR3 is TGTGCCAGCAGTGAATTTATCAGCGCGGGAGAGCAGTACTTC.

The rearrangement uses TRBV19 and TRBJ2-7; 9 nucleotides line up with TRBD1. The CDR3 extends over 14 amino acids. Per the germline V gene, CDR1 is LNHDA and CDR2 is SQIVND (reference sequence). Losses at the gene ends were 4 bases for V and 5 bases for J; bases not matched to a gene: 6. The CDR3 bases are TGTGCCAGTAGTAGCGGGACAGGGATAAACGAGCAGTACTTC. It translates to CASSSGTGINEQYF.

This clone was seen only a few times. The chain uses TRBV7-2 and TRBJ2-2; TRBD1 matches at 7 bases. J lost 6 bases, V lost 5 bases, and 12 bases had no gene match. Germline CDR1 and CDR2: SGHTA and FQGNSA. The CDR3 consists of 16 residues. The CDR3 DNA reads as TGTGCCAGCAGCCCCCGGACAGGTGGAAAATCCGGGGAGCTGTTTTTT. It yields the protein CASSPRTGGKSGELFF.

The CDR3 spells CATSSGGSDTQYF. Here the CDR3 DNA reads TGTGCCACCTCTAGCGGGGGGTCAGATACGCAGTATTTT. The rearrangement links TRBV10-3 to TRBJ2-3; 11 bases match TRBD2. Trimming cost V 10 bases and J 4 bases; bases outside gene matches: 4. CDR1 is ENHRY, CDR2 SYGVKD, per germline. CDR3 length equals 13 residues.

This clone occurred a few times. Other nucleotide sequences in the sample specify the same CDR3. The chain joins TRBV6-1 to TRBJ1-5; possible D gene TRBD1, 6 bases. V was pared by 9 bases and J by 0 bases, with 12 bases between. CDR3 length: 14 residues. CDR1 is MNHNS, CDR2 SASEGT, per germline. The CDR3: CASTQGYSNQPQHF. CDR3 in DNA: TGTGCCAGTACGCAGGGGTATAGCAATCAGCCCCAGCATTTT.

V usage is TRBV19 and J usage is TRBJ1-5; TRBD1 aligns across 11 bases. V was pared by 4 bases and J by 3 bases, with 8 bases of the junction left unmatched. CDR3 size: 17 residues. CDR1 and CDR2 from the germline V gene are LNHDA and SQIVND (reference sequence). CDR3 protein: CASSRWDRGYDNQPQHF. The CDR3 DNA reads TGTGCCAGTAGTAGATGGGACAGGGGGTATGACAATCAGCCCCAGCATTTT.

The chain is built from TRBV2 and TRBJ1-1; D remains unclear. The CDR3 is 13 amino acids. Germline-derived CDR1 and CDR2 are SNHLY and FYNNEI. Trimming shortened V by 4 bases and J by 8 bases, and 14 bases separated the two germline ends. Here the CDR3 reads CASSGQAEGEAFF. Here the CDR3 DNA reads TGTGCCAGCAGTGGGCAGGCCGAAGGGGAAGCTTTCTTT. The entire variable domain, with the rest obtained from reference TRBV2 and TRBJ1-1, is as follows: EPEVTQTPSHQVTQMGQEVILRCVPISNHLYFYWYRQILGQKVEFLVSFYNNEISEKSEIFDDQFSVERPDGSNFTLKIRSTKLEDSAMYFCASSGQAEGEAFFGQGTRLTVV.

The chain recombines TRBV15 with TRBJ1-3; D is undetermined. CDR3 length equals 12 residues. Germline V CDR1 and CDR2: LNHNV, YYDKDF (reference sequence). Trimming removed 3 bases from V and 2 bases from J, with 2 bases in between. The CDR3 protein is CATSRAGNTIYF. DNA of the CDR3: TGTGCCACCAGCAGGGCTGGAAACACCATATATTTT.

This sequence joins TRBV28 and TRBJ1-2; 7 nucleotides line up with TRBD1. This CDR3 contains 14 residues. With V trimmed by 6 bases and J by 5 bases, 9 bases remained unmatched. Germline V gene data show CDR1 as MDHEN and CDR2 as SYDVKM. Here the CDR3 reads CASSPGGGNYGYTF. The CDR3 DNA follows: TGTGCCAGCAGCCCAGGGGGTGGCAATTATGGCTACACCTTC.

As regards this clone: Mismatch with germline at one junction end may stem from a read error. This chain connects TRBV20-1 to TRBJ2-5; the D gene is possibly TRBD2 (5 bases). CDR1 and CDR2 from the germline V gene are DFQATT and SNEGSKA (reference sequence). This CDR3 is built from 10 residues. CDR3 residues: CSASPGTQNF. The CDR3, as DNA: TGCAGTGCTTCTCCGGGAACGCAGAACTTC.

This chain uses TRBV28 with TRBJ1-2; D remains ambiguous. Trimming removed 5 bases at V and 8 bases at J, with 12 bases between. Germline CDR1 MDHEN, CDR2 SYDVKM. This CDR3 comprises 12 residues. This chain's CDR3 is CASSTPPLGYTF. In DNA form, the CDR3 reads TGTGCCAGCAGTACGCCCCCGCTGGGCTACACCTTC.

The chain is built from TRBV6-4 and TRBJ1-5, with no clear D. V was trimmed by 8 bases and J by 7 bases, leaving 9 bases between them. The CDR3 runs 11 residues. Looked up from germline, CDR1 is MRHNA and CDR2 is SNTAGT. CDR3 residues: CASPRRQPQHF. The DNA for the CDR3 is TGTGCCAGCCCCAGGCGGCAGCCCCAGCATTTT.

The V gene is TRBV4-1, the J gene TRBJ1-2; 7 bases align to TRBD1. Per the germline V gene, CDR1 is MGHRA and CDR2 is YSYEKL. This CDR3 spans 18 amino acids. V gave up 1 base and J gave up 8 bases; unmatched junction bases: 19. CDR3 amino acids: CASSQVFLGSGGEWGYTF. The CDR3 DNA sequence: TGCGCCAGCAGCCAAGTGTTCCTCGGGTCAGGGGGAGAATGGGGCTACACCTTC.

This clone occurred a few times. This chain links TRBV5-1 with TRBJ1-6; a possible D gene is TRBD1 (5 bases). Germline V CDR1 and CDR2: SGHRS, YFSETQ. V was cut by 0 bases and J by 10 bases, with 11 bases left in between. The CDR3 has 14 amino acids. The CDR3, as DNA: TGCGCCAGCAGCTTGGAAGGGGCTAGATCACCCCTCCACTTT. Its translation: CASSLEGARSPLHF.

The gene calls are TRBV29-1 and TRBJ1-2; D ambiguous. Germline V gives CDR1 SQVTM, CDR2 ANQGSEA. The CDR3 runs 12 residues. Trimming took 4 bases from V and 4 from J, leaving 10 bases between them. CDR3 amino acids: CSVGEGGYGYTF. Here the CDR3 DNA reads TGCAGCGTTGGTGAGGGTGGCTATGGCTACACCTTC.

The V and J genes are TRBV29-1 and TRBJ2-1, with D unclear. The CDR3 is 12 amino acids. V was clipped by 3 bases and J by 7 bases, with 10 bases between them. The germline V gene encodes CDR1 SQVTM and CDR2 ANQGSEA. The CDR3 is CSVDRLTNEQFF. DNA of the CDR3: TGCAGCGTTGATCGGCTAACTAATGAGCAGTTCTTC.

V is TRBV27 and J is TRBJ1-2; perhaps TRBD1 as D (5 bases). The germline V and J ends were trimmed by 0 bases and 4 bases, with 21 bases remaining between them. Looked up from germline, CDR1 is MNHEY and CDR2 is SMNVEV (reference sequence). There are 18 residues in the CDR3. The CDR3 DNA reads TGTGCCAGCAGTTTATCGAAGTTCGGGGCCCTCGGGACCTATGGCTACACCTTC. This gives the protein CASSLSKFGALGTYGYTF.

This chain links TRBV6-6 with TRBJ1-2; 9 nucleotides line up with TRBD1. The CDR3 totals 12 residues. Germline CDR1 is MNHNY and CDR2 is SVGAGI (reference sequence). V dropped 6 bases and J dropped 8; count of bases not matched to a gene: 4. The CDR3: CASSRTGDGYTF. CDR3 nucleotides: TGTGCCAGCAGCCGGACAGGGGACGGCTACACCTTC.

This clone was seen only once. The chain links TRBV30 to TRBJ1-5; D is unresolved. V lost 2 bases to trimming and J lost 3 bases, with 11 bases between them. Germline values: CDR1 GTSNPN, CDR2 SVGIG (reference sequence). The CDR3 has 14 amino acids. The CDR3, as DNA: TGTGCCTGGAGTTCACTCAACAACAATCAGCCCCAGCATTTT. It is translated as CAWSSLNNNQPQHF.

This clone was observed a few times. This rearrangement joins TRBV7-6 to TRBJ1-1; D is undetermined. Trimming cost V 2 bases and J 0 bases, with 10 bases left between them. In germline, CDR1 is SGHVS, CDR2 FNYEAQ. The CDR3 consists of 15 residues. In DNA form, the CDR3 reads TGTGCCAGCAGCTTACTTCAGAGTATGAACACTGAAGCTTTCTTT. Translation: CASSLLQSMNTEAFF. The complete variable domain, with remaining parts taken from reference TRBV7-6 and TRBJ1-1, reads GAGVSQSPRYKVTKRGQDVALRCDPISGHVSLYWYRQALGQGPEFLTYFNYEAQQDKSGLPNDRFSAERPEGSISTLTIQRTEQRDSAMYRCASSLLQSMNTEAFFGQGTRLTVV.

The genes are TRBV5-1 and TRBJ2-3; 10 bases align to TRBD2. V shed 2 bases, J shed 4 bases, and the junction held 1 base outside the gene matches. The germline CDR1 and CDR2 sequences are SGHRS and YFSETQ. The CDR3 covers 14 residues. CDR3 bases: TGCGCCAGCAGCTTAGCGGGGGGGCCAGATACGCAGTATTTT. Its protein is CASSLAGGPDTQYF.

This sequence joins TRBV4-1 and TRBJ1-4; no firm D call. Germline values: CDR1 MGHRA, CDR2 YSYEKL. There are 15 residues in the CDR3. The V end lost 4 bases, the J end lost 4 bases, and 13 bases lay between the germline ends. The CDR3 DNA sequence: TGCGCCAGCAGCCTGGACGGGTTACTTAATGAAAAACTGTTTTTT. Its translation: CASSLDGLLNEKLFF.

The rearrangement joins TRBV2 to TRBJ1-4, with D possibly being TRBD1 (6 bases). Germline assignment: CDR1 SNHLY and CDR2 FYNNEI. The ends were cut back, 9 bases at V and 8 bases at J, with 28 bases in the middle. This CDR3 is built from 17 residues. CDR3 amino acids: CASWTRGPTTRTEKLFF. As DNA, the CDR3 is TGTGCCAGTTGGACCCGGGGGCCCACTACCCGGACGGAAAAACTGTTTTTT.

This clone was detected only once. V usage is TRBV14 and J usage is TRBJ2-3; 8 bases fit TRBD2. Germline V lookup: CDR1 SGHDN, CDR2 FVKESK. The V segment lost 4 bases and the J segment 8 bases; nucleotides outside the gene matches: 5. The CDR3 consists of 13 residues. This CDR3 is CASSRTSLTTQYF. In DNA, the CDR3 is TGTGCCAGCAGCCGGACTAGCTTGACTACGCAGTATTTT.

The chain joins TRBV5-4 to TRBJ2-7, with D tentatively TRBD2 (6 bases). CDR3 length equals 14 residues. Germline V gene data show CDR1 as SGHNT and CDR2 as YYREEE (reference sequence). Trimming removed 4 bases at V and 4 bases at J, with 15 bases between. The CDR3 nucleotides read TGTGCCAGCAGCCAAGGGACTCGGATATACGAGCAGTACTTC. It specifies CASSQGTRIYEQYF.

The chain is built from TRBV4-2 and TRBJ1-5; possible D gene TRBD1, 5 bases. The CDR3 covers 16 residues. The V and J ends lost 6 bases and 3 bases respectively, with 18 bases between them. Germline V gene data show CDR1 as LGHNA and CDR2 as YNFKEQ. CDR3 DNA: TGTGCCAGCAGTATTGGAGGGGTACAGTCCAATCAGCCCCAGCATTTT. This codes for CASSIGGVQSNQPQHF.